This T cell receptor beta chain was obtained from a study of regulatory T cells in long-lasting Graves disease. General study findings and limits: With persistent disease, TRBV28, TRBJ1-2 and TRBJ2-5 were the favored segments.

Both iRepertoire HTBI primers and Arm-PCR of CDR3 regions were used to build the TCR beta libraries. TCRdb redid the calling of the multiplex PCR reads with MiXCR, one entry per CDR3 protein. The sample holds about 540,000 distinct CDR3 sequences, approximately 13% seen once. The CDR3 loop spans 14 amino acids. The germline V gene encodes CDR1 DFQATT and CDR2 SNEGSKA (reference sequence). V was pared by 6 bases and J by 0 bases, with 14 bases between. This clonotype was seen many times. The antigen remains unidentified. Time point reported: newly diagnosed GD, antithyroid drugs for less than 3 months. The TCR library used RNA extracted from PBMCs. A further study also used this sample, focusing on T cells in Graves' hyperthyroidism and ophthalmopathy. That report notes: First-round RT-PCR with HTBI primers amplified the TCR CDR3 region. The blood repertoire included most of the expanded thyroid clonotypes above 0.001.

The receptor was derived from a man aged 30 to 39 with Graves disease. Sequenced material: peripheral blood mononuclear cells (PBMCs), taken at new diagnosis, from a patient treated with antithyroid drugs. This sequence joins TRBV20-1 and TRBJ1-2, with D possibly matching TRBD1 (5 bases). The CDR3 sequence is CSAQQDRANYGYTF. The CDR3 bases are TGCAGTGCCCAACAGGACCGAGCTAACTATGGCTACACCTTC.